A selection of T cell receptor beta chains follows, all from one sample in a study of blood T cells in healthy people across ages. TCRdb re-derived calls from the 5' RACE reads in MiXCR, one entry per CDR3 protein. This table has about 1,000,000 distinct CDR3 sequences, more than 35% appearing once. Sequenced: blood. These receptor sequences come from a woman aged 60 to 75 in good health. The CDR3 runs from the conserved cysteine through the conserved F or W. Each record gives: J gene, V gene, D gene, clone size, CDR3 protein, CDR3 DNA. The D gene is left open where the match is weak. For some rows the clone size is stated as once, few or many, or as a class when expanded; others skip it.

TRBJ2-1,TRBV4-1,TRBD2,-,CASSQVASGSYNEQFF,TGCGCCAGCAGCCAAGTAGCAAGCGGGAGCTACAATGAGCAGTTCTTC
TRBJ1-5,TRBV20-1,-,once,CSARSAMGNQPQHF,TGCAGTGCTAGATCCGCGATGGGCAATCAGCCCCAGCATTTT
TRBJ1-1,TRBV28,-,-,CASSAPGRHTEAFF,TGTGCCAGCAGTGCCCCCGGCAGACACACTGAAGCTTTCTTT
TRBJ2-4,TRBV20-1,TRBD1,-,CSASWGQGADIQYF,TGCAGTGCTAGTTGGGGACAGGGTGCGGACATTCAGTACTTC
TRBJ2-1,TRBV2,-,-,CASSRELFTNERFF,TGTGCCAGCAGTCGGGAGCTATTCACCAATGAGCGGTTCTTC
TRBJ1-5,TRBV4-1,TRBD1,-,CASSQDLGQGSGQPQHF,TGCGCCAGCAGCCAAGACTTAGGACAGGGATCCGGACAGCCCCAGCATTTT
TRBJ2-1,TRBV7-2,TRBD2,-,CASSHGTSRPLSYNEQFF,TGTGCCAGCAGCCATGGGACTAGCAGGCCCCTCTCCTACAATGAGCAGTTCTTC
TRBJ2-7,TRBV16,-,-,CASSPDFSYEQYF,TGTGCCAGCAGCCCAGATTTCTCCTACGAGCAGTACTTC
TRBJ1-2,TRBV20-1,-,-,CSARDLWNGYTF,TGCAGTGCTAGAGATCTTTGGAATGGCTACACCTTC
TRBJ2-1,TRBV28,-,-,CASSLRSGAISYNEQFF,TGTGCCAGCAGTTTAAGGTCGGGGGCCATCTCCTACAATGAGCAGTTCTTC
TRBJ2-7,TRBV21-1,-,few,CASSKGHSYEQYF,TGTGCCAGCAGCAAAGGACACTCCTACGAGCAGTACTTC
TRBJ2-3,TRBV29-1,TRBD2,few,CSVRSGGRGADTQYF,TGCAGCGTTCGGAGTGGCGGGAGGGGGGCAGATACGCAGTATTTT
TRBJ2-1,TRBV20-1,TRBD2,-,CSASDGTKSYNEQFF,TGCAGTGCTAGTGATGGGACTAAATCCTACAATGAGCAGTTCTTC
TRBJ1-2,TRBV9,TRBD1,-,CASSENRDRGRFGYTF,TGTGCCAGCAGCGAGAACCGGGACAGGGGGCGTTTTGGCTACACCTTC
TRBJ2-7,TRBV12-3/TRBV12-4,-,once,CASSGAGVSYEQYF,TGTGCCAGCAGTGGGGCGGGCGTATCCTACGAGCAGTACTTC
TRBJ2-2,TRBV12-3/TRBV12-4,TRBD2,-,CAILGTSRNTGELFF,TGTGCAATTTTAGGGACTAGCCGGAACACCGGGGAGCTGTTTTTT
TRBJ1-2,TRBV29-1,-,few,CSAEGTGDNYGYTF,TGCAGCGCTGAGGGGACCGGCGATAACTATGGCTACACCTTC
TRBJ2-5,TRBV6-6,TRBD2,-,CASSYRSGTQTQYF,TGTGCCAGCAGTTACCGTAGCGGGACCCAGACCCAGTACTTC
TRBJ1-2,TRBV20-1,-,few,CSARPAGLDGYTF,TGCAGTGCTAGACCCGCGGGGCTGGATGGCTACACCTTC
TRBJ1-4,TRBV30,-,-,CAWKQGGEKLFF,TGTGCCTGGAAACAGGGAGGAGAAAAACTGTTTTTT
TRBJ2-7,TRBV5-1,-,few,CASSFTGVYEQYF,TGCGCCAGCAGCTTTACAGGCGTTTACGAGCAGTACTTC
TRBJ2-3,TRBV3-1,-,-,CASSRRLGRSSTDTQYF,TGTGCCAGCAGCCGACGACTAGGGAGGTCTAGCACGGATACGCAGTATTTT
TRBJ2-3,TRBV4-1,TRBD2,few,CASSQGLASTDTQYF,TGCGCCAGCAGCCAGGGACTAGCCAGCACAGATACGCAGTATTTT